This record concerns one TCR beta chain sequence. The antigen remains undetermined. Its ends do not fully match the called genes, so a read error is possible. Primers: 60 Vbeta forward and 13 Jbeta reverse. Generated by immunoSEQ multiplex PCR, the TCRdb table keeps only in-frame clones and is missing some. Of some 130,000 clones in the sample, 79% were seen once. This record belongs to a study of cytomegalovirus exposure and HLA in healthy donors. Broader study findings: Available immune exposure information was restricted to CMV serostatus only. The study recorded some 160 TCR beta chains that were cytomegalovirus-associated.

Sequenced sample: PBMCs. This clonotype originated in a middle-aged man in good health and CMV-seropositive.

CDR3 residues: CSSTDTGELFF. CDR3 in DNA: TGTTCCAGCACCGACACCGGGGAGCTGTTTTTT. The V and J genes are TRBV7-9 and TRBJ2-2, with D hard to call. The CDR3 runs to 11 residues. Germline-derived CDR1 and CDR2 are SEHNR and FQNEAQ (reference sequence). Looking up the rest from reference TRBV7-9 and TRBJ2-2 gives the full variable domain: DTGVSQNPRHKITKRGQNVTFRCDPISEHNRLYWYRQTLGQGPEFLTYFQNEAQLEKSRLLSDRFSAERPKGSFSTLEIQRTEQGDSAMYLCSSTDTGELFFGEGSRLTVL.